This entry lists 4 T cell receptor beta chains sequenced from one sample in a study of T cell responses to AZD1222 COVID-19 vaccine. TCRdb's table, derived via immunoSEQ multiplex PCR, lists solely in-frame clones and lacks some. Counted here are tens of thousands of clones, over 75% occurring once; the ten biggest clones make up less than 20%. Material: peripheral blood, obtained 28 days after the second AZD1222 dose. The receptors come from an adult who received the AZD1222 COVID-19 vaccine.

The chain couples TRBV19 to TRBJ1-5; D unclear. Trimming took off 5 bases at V and 4 bases at J, with 9 bases between the two ends. The CDR3 is made up of 13 amino acids. Germline CDR1 and CDR2: LNHDA and SQIVND (reference sequence). CDR3: CASSEQKNQPQHF. CDR3 sequence (DNA): TGTGCCAGTAGTGAACAGAAAAATCAGCCCCAGCATTTT.

The chain couples TRBV5-4 to TRBJ2-3; no clear D. Trimming cost V 0 bases and J 4 bases, with 12 bases left between them. This CDR3 comprises 15 residues. Looked up from germline, CDR1 is SGHNT and CDR2 is YYREEE (reference sequence). The CDR3 protein is CASSLDSRRADTQYF. CDR3 DNA: TGTGCCAGCAGCTTGGACAGCCGACGGGCAGATACGCAGTATTTT.

The CDR3 nucleotides are TGTGCCAGCAGTGAAGGGACAGCAAACACTGAAGCTTTCTTT. It translates to CASSEGTANTEAFF. This sequence joins TRBV2 and TRBJ1-1, with D possibly TRBD1 on 6 matching bases. Germline CDR1 is SNHLY and CDR2 is FYNNEI. V lost 1 base and J 2 bases, leaving 8 bases between the germline ends. The CDR3 sequence is 14 residues long.

The chain is built from TRBV27 and TRBJ2-7; a weak D match, TRBD1 (6 bases). Germline V gives CDR1 MNHEY, CDR2 SMNVEV (reference sequence). V was cut by 2 bases and J by 4 bases, with 9 bases left in between. The CDR3 is 13 amino acids. The CDR3, as DNA: TGTGCCAGCAGTTTAAAAACAGGGTACGAGCAGTACTTC. Amino acids: CASSLKTGYEQYF.